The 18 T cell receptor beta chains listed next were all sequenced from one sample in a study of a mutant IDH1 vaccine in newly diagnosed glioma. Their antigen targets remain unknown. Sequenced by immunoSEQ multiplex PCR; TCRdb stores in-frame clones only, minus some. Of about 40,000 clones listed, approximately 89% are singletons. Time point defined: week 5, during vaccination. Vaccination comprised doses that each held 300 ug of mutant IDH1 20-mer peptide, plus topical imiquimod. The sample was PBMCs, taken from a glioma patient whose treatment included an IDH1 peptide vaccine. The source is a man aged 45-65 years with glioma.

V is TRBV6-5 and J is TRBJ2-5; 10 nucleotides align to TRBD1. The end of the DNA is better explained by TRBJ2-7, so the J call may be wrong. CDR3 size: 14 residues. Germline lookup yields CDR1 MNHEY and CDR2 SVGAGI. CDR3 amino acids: CASSPDRGSYEQYF. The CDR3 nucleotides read TGTGCCAGCAGTCCGGACAGGGGGAGCTACGAGCAGTACTTC.

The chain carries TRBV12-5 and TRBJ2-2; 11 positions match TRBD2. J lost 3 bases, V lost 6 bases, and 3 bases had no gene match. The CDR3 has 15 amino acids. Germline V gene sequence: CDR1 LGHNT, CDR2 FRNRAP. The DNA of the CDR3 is TGTGCTAGTGGAATAGCGGGAGGGCACACCGGGGAGCTGTTTTTT. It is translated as CASGIAGGHTGELFF.

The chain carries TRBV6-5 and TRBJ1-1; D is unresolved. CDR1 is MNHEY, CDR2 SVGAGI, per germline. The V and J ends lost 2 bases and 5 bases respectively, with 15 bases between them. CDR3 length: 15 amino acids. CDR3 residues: CASSYSIAGVTEAFF. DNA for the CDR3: TGTGCCAGCAGTTACAGTATCGCAGGAGTAACTGAAGCTTTCTTT.

This CDR3 is CASSSLVGVGETQYF. The CDR3 coding sequence is TGTGCCAGCAGTTCCCTCGTGGGTGTTGGTGAGACCCAGTACTTC. The rearrangement uses TRBV28 and TRBJ2-5; unclear D gene. Germline-derived CDR1 and CDR2 are MDHEN and SYDVKM. This CDR3 has 15 residues. The germline V and J ends were trimmed by 4 bases and 5 bases, with 17 bases remaining between them.

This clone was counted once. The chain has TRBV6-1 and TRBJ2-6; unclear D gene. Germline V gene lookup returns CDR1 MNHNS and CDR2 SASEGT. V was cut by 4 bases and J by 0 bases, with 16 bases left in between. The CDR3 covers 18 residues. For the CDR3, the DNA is TGTGCCAGCAGTGGGCTTGGAGACAACCACTCTGGGGCCAACGTCCTGACTTTC. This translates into CASSGLGDNHSGANVLTF.

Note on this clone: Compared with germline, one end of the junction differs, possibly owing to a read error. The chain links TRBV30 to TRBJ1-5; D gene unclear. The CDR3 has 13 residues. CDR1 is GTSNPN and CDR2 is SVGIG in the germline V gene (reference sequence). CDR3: CAWSVKSNQPQHF. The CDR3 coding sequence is TGTGCCTGGAGTGTTAAGAGCAATCAGCCTCAGCATTTT.

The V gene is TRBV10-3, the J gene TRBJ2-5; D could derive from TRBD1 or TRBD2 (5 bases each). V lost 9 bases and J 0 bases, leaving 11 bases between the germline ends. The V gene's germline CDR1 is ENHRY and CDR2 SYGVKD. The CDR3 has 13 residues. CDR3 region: CAISPGHQETQYF. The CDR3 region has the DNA TGTGCCATTAGCCCGGGACACCAAGAGACCCAGTACTTC.

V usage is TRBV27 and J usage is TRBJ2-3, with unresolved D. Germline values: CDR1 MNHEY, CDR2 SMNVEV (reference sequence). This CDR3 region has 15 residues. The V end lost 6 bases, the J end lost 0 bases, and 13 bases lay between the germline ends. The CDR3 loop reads CASRRRETSTDTQYF. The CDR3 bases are TGTGCCAGCAGGCGGCGTGAAACTAGCACAGATACGCAGTATTTT.

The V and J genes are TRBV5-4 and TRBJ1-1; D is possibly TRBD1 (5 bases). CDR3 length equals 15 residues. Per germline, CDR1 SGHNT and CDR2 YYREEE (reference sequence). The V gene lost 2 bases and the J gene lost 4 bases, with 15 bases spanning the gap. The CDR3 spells CASSLFGGLITEAFF. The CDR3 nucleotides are TGTGCCAGCAGCTTATTCGGGGGGTTGATCACTGAAGCTTTCTTT.

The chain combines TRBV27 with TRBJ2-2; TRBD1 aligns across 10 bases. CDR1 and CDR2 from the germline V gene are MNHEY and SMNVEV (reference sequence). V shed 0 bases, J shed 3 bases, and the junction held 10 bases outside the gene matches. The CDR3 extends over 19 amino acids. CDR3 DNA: TGTGCCAGCAGTTTATCCCTATTTCCGGGACAGGGGTACACCGGGGAGCTGTTTTTT. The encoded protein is CASSLSLFPGQGYTGELFF.

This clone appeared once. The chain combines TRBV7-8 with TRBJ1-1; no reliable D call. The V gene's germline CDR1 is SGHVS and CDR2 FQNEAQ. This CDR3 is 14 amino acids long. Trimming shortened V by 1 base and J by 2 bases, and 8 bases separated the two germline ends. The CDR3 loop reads CASSLGSSNTEAFF. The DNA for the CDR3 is TGTGCCAGCAGCTTAGGTAGCAGCAACACTGAAGCTTTCTTT.

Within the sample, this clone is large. DNA for the CDR3: TGCGCCAGCAGCCAGTACGCTCATCAGCCCCAGCATTTT. This encodes CASSQYAHQPQHF. V and J are TRBV4-1 and TRBJ1-5; no definite D call. Between the trimmed V and J ends, which lost 3 bases and 5 bases, there was a span of 8 bases. The CDR3 consists of 13 residues. Per the germline V gene, CDR1 is MGHRA and CDR2 is YSYEKL.

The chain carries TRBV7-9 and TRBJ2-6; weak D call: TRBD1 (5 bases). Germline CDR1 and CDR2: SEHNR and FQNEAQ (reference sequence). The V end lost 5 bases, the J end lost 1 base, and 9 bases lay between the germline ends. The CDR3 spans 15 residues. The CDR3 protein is CASSPQGSGANVLTF. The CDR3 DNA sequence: TGTGCCAGCAGCCCCCAGGGATCTGGGGCCAACGTCCTGACTTTC. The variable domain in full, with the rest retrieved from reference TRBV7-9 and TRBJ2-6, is DTGVSQNPRHKITKRGQNVTFRCDPISEHNRLYWYRQTLGQGPEFLTYFQNEAQLEKSRLLSDRFSAERPKGSFSTLEIQRTEQGDSAMYLCASSPQGSGANVLTFGAGSRLTVL.

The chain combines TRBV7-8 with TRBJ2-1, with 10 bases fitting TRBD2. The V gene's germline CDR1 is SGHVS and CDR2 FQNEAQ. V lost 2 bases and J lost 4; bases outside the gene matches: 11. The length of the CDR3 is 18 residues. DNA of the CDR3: TGTGCCAGCAGCTTACCCTATCGACTAGCGGGCATATACAATGAGCAGTTCTTC. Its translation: CASSLPYRLAGIYNEQFF.

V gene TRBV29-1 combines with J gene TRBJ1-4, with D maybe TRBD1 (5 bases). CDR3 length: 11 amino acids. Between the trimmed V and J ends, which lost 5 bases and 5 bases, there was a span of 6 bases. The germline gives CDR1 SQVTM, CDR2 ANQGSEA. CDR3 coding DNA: TGCAGCGTTCCAGGGAATGAAAAACTGTTTTTT. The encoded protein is CSVPGNEKLFF.

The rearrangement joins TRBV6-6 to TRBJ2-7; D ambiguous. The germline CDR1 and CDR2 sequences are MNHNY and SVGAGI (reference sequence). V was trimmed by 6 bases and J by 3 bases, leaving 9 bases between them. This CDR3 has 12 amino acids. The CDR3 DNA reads TGTGCCAGCAGCCCGACGGGCTACGAGCAGTACTTC. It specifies CASSPTGYEQYF.

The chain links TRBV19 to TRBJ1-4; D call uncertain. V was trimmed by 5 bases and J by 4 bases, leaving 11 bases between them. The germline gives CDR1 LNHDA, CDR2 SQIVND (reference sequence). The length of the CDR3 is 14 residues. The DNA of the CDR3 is TGTGCCAGTAGTGACCTCGGGTATAATGAAAAACTGTTTTTT. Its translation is CASSDLGYNEKLFF.

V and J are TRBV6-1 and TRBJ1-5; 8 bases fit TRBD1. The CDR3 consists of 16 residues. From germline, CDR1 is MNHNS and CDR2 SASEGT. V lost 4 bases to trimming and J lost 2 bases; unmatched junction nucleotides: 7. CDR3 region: CASSGRQGRGNQPQHF. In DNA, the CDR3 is TGTGCCAGCAGTGGTAGACAGGGGCGCGGCAATCAGCCCCAGCATTTT.